The present entry profiles one T cell receptor beta chain with its context. Its target is unknown. This sample was taken from a study of identical twins. Notes on the study in general: The abundant beta clonotypes from cord blood had fewer insertions, and memory repertoires had none of this. Alpha sequences that were out-of-frame and twin-shared showed an excess of low generation probability. A partial confounding effect on zero-insertion analyses could come from invariant MAIT and iNKT cells.

Template switching added a universal primer site; cDNA carried unique molecular identifiers. TCRdb independently ran MiXCR on the 5' RACE reads; one entry per CDR3 protein. The sample includes 310,000 or so distinct CDR3 sequences, 6.5% to 9.5% seen only once; the top ten take over 2%. Germline V CDR1 and CDR2: SEHNR, FQNEAQ (reference sequence). Trimming cost V 7 bases and J 4 bases, with 5 bases left between them. The CDR3 runs to 10 residues. These data were also reused for a study on yellow fever vaccine responses in identical twins.

The rearrangement joins TRBV7-9 to TRBJ2-7; D unclear. The sequence was obtained from a woman aged 18-29 years in good health. The sample consisted of memory (CD45RO+) T cells sorted from blood. As DNA, the CDR3 is TGTGCCAGCATGATATACGAGCAGTACGTC. The encoded protein is CASMIYEQYV.